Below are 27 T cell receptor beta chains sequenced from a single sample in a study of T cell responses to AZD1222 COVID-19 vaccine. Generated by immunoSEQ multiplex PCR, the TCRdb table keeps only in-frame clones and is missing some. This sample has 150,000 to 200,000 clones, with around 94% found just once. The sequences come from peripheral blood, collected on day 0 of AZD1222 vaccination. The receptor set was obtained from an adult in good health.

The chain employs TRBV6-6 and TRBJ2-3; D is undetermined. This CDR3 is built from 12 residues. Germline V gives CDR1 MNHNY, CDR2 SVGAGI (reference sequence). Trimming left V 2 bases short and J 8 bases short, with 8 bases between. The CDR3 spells CASSYISGTQYF. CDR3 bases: TGTGCCAGCAGTTACATATCGGGTACGCAGTATTTT.

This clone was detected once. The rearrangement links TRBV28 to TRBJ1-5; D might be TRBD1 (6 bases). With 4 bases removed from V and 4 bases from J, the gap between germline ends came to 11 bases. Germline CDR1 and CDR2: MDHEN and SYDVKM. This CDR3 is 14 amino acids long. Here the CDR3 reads CASSSTQGNQPQHF. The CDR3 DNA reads TGTGCCAGCAGTTCCACGCAGGGGAATCAGCCCCAGCATTTT.

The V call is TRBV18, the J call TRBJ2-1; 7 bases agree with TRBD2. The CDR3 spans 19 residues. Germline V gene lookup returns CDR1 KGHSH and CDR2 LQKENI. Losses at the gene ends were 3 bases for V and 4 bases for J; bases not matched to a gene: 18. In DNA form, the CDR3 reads TGTGCCAGCTCACCCCTAGGAGGTCTCGGCGGGAGTCCTTACAATGAGCAGTTCTTC. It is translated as CASSPLGGLGGSPYNEQFF.

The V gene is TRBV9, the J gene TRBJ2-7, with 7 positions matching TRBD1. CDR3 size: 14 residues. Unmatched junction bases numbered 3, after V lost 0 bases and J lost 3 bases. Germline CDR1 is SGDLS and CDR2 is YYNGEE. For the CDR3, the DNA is TGTGCCAGCAGCGTAGGGCAGGGGGACTACGAGCAGTACTTC. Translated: CASSVGQGDYEQYF.

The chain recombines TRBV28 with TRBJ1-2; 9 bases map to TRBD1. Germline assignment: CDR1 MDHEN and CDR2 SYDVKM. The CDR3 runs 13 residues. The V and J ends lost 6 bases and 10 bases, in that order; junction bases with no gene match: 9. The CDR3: CASRWRQGVPYTF. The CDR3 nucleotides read TGTGCCAGCAGATGGAGACAGGGGGTCCCCTACACCTTC.

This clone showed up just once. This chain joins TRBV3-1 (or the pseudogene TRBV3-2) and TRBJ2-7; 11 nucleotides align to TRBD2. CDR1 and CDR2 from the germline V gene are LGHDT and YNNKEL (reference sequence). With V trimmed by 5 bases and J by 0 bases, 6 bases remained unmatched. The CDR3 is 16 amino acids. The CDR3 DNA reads TGTGCCAGCAGCGCGTCTAGCGGGGGGTTCTCCTACGAGCAGTACTTC. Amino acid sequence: CASSASSGGFSYEQYF.

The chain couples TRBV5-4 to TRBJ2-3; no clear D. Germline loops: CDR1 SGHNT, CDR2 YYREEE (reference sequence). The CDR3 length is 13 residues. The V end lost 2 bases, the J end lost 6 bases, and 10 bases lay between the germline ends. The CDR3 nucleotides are TGTGCCAGCAGCTTTTGGCGAGTGGATACGCAGTATTTT. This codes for CASSFWRVDTQYF.

The CDR3 coding sequence is TGTGCCTGGGCCCCGGGACAGGGGTTTTCACCCCTCCACTTT. Translation gives CAWAPGQGFSPLHF. The chain carries TRBV30 and TRBJ1-6; 10 bases line up with TRBD1. The CDR3 loop spans 14 amino acids. V trimming: 5 bases; J trimming: 9 bases; junction bases outside the gene matches: 7. Looked up from germline, CDR1 is GTSNPN and CDR2 is SVGIG (reference sequence).

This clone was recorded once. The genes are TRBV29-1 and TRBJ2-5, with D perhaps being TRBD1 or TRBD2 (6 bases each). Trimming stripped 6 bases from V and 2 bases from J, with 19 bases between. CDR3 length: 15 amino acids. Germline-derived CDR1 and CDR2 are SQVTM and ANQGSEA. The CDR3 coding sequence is TGCAGCGTCCCACCGGGGGCAGGGGATCAAGAGACCCAGTACTTC. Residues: CSVPPGAGDQETQYF.

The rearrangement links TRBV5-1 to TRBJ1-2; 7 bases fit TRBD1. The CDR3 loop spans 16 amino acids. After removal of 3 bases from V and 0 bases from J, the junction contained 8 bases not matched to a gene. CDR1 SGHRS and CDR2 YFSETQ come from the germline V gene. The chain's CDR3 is CASSSGTATPNYGYTF. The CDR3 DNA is TGCGCCAGCAGCTCCGGGACAGCTACTCCTAACTATGGCTACACCTTC.

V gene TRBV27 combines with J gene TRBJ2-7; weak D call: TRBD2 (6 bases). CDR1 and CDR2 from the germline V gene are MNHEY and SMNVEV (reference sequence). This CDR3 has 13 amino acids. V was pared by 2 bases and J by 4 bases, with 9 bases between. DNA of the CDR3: TGTGCCAGCAGTTTACGGGAGAGGTACGAGCAGTACTTC. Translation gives CASSLRERYEQYF.

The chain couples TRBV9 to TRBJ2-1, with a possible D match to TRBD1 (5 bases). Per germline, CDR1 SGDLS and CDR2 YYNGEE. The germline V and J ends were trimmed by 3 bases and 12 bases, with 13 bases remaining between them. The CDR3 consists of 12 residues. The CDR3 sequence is CASSAQGVGQFF. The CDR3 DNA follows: TGTGCCAGCAGCGCTCAGGGCGTCGGGCAGTTCTTC.

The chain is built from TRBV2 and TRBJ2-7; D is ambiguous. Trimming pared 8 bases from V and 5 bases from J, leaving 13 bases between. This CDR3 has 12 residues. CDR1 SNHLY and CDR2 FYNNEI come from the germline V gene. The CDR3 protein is CASLPILNEQYF. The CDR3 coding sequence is TGTGCCAGCCTTCCCATCTTGAACGAGCAGTACTTC.

CDR3 in amino acids: CASSVGTGWAEAFF. CDR3 coding DNA: TGTGCCAGCAGCGTAGGGACAGGGTGGGCTGAAGCTTTCTTT. This chain uses TRBV5-4 with TRBJ1-1, with 9 bases matching TRBD1. This CDR3 comprises 14 residues. The germline V gene has CDR1 SGHNT and CDR2 YYREEE (reference sequence). With 4 bases clipped from V and 6 bases from J, the junction kept 7 bases outside the gene matches.

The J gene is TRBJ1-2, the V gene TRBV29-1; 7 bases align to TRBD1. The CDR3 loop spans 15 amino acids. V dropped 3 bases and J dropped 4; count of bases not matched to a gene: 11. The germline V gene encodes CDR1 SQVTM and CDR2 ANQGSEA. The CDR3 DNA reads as TGCAGCGTTGACAGGGGGGACTATAGTCGCTATGGCTACACCTTC. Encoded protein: CSVDRGDYSRYGYTF. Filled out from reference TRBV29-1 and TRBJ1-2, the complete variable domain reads SAVISQKPSRDICQRGTSLTIQCQVDSQVTMMFWYRQQPGQSLTLIATANQGSEATYESGFVIDKFPISRPNLTFSTLTVSNMSPEDSSIYLCSVDRGDYSRYGYTFGSGTRLTVV.

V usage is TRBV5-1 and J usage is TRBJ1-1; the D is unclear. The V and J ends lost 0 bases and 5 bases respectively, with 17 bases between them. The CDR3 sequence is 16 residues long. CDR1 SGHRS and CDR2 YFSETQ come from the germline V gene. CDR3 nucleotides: TGCGCCAGCAGCTTGGTAGGCGGGGAATGGAGGACTGAAGCTTTCTTT. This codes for CASSLVGGEWRTEAFF.

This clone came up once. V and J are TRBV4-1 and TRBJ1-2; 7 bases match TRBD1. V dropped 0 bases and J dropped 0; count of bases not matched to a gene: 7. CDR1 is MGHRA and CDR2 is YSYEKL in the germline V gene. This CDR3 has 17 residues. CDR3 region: CASSQDPGQVSNYGYTF. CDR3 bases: TGCGCCAGCAGCCAAGATCCTGGACAGGTTTCTAACTATGGCTACACCTTC.

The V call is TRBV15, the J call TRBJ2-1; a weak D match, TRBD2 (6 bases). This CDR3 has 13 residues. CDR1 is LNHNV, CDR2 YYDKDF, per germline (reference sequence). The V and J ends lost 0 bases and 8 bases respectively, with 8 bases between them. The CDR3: CATSRDPGDEQFF. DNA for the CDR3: TGTGCCACCAGCAGAGATCCGGGGGATGAGCAGTTCTTC. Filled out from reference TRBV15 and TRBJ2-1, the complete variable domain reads DAMVIQNPRYQVTQFGKPVTLSCSQTLNHNVMYWYQQKSSQAPKLLFHYYDKDFNNEADTPDNFQSRRPNTSFCFLDIRSPGLGDTAMYLCATSRDPGDEQFFGPGTRLTVL.

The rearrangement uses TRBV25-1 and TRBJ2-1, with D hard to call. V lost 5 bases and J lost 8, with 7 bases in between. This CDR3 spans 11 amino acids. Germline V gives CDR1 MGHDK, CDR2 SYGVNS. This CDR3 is CASSWRDEQFF. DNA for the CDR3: TGTGCCAGCAGTTGGCGCGATGAGCAGTTCTTC.

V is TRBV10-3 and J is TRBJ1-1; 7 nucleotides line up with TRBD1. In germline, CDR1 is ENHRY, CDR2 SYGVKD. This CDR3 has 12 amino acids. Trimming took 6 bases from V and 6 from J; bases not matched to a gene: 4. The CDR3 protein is CAIRTGSAEAFF. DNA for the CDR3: TGTGCCATCAGGACAGGGTCGGCTGAAGCTTTCTTT.

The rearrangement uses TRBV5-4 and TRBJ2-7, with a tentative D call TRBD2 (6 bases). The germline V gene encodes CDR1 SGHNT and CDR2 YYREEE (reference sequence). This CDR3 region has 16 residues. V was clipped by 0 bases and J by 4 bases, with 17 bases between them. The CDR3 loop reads CASSLARDSIAYEQYF. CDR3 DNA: TGTGCCAGCAGCTTGGCGCGGGACTCTATAGCGTACGAGCAGTACTTC.

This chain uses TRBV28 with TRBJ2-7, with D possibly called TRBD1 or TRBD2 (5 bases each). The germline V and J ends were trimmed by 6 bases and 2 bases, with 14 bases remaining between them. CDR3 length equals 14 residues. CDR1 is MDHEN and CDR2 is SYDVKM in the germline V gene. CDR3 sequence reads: CASRPGTAAYEQYF. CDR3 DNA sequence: TGTGCCAGCAGGCCCGGGACGGCCGCCTACGAGCAGTACTTC.

The CDR3 coding sequence is TGTGCCAGCAGCTTAAATCCAGACCAAGAAGCTTTCTTT. Its translation: CASSLNPDQEAFF. The V gene is TRBV7-9, the J gene TRBJ1-1, with D unclear. The V gene's germline CDR1 is SEHNR and CDR2 FQNEAQ (reference sequence). V dropped 2 bases and J dropped 8 bases, with 12 bases sitting between them. This CDR3 comprises 13 residues.

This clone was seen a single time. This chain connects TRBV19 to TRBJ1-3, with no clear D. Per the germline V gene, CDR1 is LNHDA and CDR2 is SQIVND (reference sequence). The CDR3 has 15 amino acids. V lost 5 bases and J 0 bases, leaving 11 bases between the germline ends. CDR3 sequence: CASSWKASSGNTIYF. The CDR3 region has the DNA TGTGCCAGTAGTTGGAAGGCGAGCTCTGGAAACACCATATATTTT.

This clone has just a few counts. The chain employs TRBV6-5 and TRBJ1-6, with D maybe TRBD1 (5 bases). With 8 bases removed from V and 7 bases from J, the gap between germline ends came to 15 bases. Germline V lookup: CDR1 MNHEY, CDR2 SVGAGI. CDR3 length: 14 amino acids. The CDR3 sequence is CASGGRGGNSPLHF. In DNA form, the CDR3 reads TGTGCCAGCGGGGGGAGGGGAGGGAATTCACCCCTCCACTTT.

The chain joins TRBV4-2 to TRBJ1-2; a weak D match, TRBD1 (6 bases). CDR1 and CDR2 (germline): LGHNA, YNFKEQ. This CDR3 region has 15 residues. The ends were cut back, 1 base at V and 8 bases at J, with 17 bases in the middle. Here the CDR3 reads CASSQALGGGDGYTF. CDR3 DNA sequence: TGTGCCAGCAGCCAAGCCTTGGGGGGGGGCGACGGCTACACCTTC.

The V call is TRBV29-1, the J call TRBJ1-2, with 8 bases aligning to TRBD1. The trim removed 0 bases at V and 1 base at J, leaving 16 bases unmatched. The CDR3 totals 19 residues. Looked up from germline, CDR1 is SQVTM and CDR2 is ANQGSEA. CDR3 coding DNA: TGCAGCGTTGAAGATCGAGGTCGGGCAGCAGGACAGGGTAACTATGGCTACACCTTC. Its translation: CSVEDRGRAAGQGNYGYTF.